This is a list of T cell receptor beta chains from one sample in a study of T-cell reconstitution after alpha-beta-depleted transplantation in children. TCRdb used MiXCR to reprocess the PCR reads, holding one entry per CDR3 protein. The sample consists of about 980,000 distinct CDR3 sequences, 25% to 35% of them appearing once. The material was PBMCs, mostly from graft donor cells, obtained 360 days after TCRalphabeta/CD19-depleted stem cell transplant. Receptors originate from a boy under two years old who had a stem cell transplant for SCID, so the T cells may come from the graft donor. Both conserved end residues are part of each CDR3. A D gene is named only where the DNA matches it firmly. Where a row states a size, it is once, few, many or the class of an expanded clone; other rows omit it.

j_call	d_call	v_call	clone_size	cdr3_nt	cdr3_aa
TRBJ2-7	TRBD1	TRBV5-1	few	TGCGCCAGCAGCTCCCTGGGACAGGGGATGTACGAGCAGTACTTC	CASSSLGQGMYEQYF
TRBJ2-3	TRBD1	TRBV5-1	.	TGCGCCAGCGGGACCCAGGGGGCAAGCACAGATACGCAGTATTTT	CASGTQGASTDTQYF
TRBJ2-3	.	TRBV29-1	few	TGCAGCGTTGAAAAAGGATGGGGGACCACAGATACGCAGTATTTT	CSVEKGWGTTDTQYF
TRBJ2-3	TRBD1	TRBV10-1	few	TGCGCCAGCAGTCCAAGGGACAGATTCTTCACAGATACGCAGTATTTT	CASSPRDRFFTDTQYF
TRBJ1-1	.	TRBV6-2/TRBV6-3	once	TGTGCCAGCAGTTACTCGGCCAGGGAGGGAGGAAAAGCTTTCTTT	CASSYSAREGGKAFF
TRBJ2-2	TRBD1	TRBV10-3	.	TGTGCCATCAGAGACAGGGGAAACACCGGGGAGCTGTTTTTT	CAIRDRGNTGELFF
TRBJ2-7	TRBD1	TRBV5-1	.	TGCGCCAGCAGCTTGGAGGGGGCAAGGACCGAGCAGTACTTC	CASSLEGARTEQYF
TRBJ2-3	TRBD1	TRBV24-1	.	TGTGCCACCAGTGATTTGGCAGGGGGCGGGACAGATACGCAGTATTTT	CATSDLAGGGTDTQYF
TRBJ2-5	TRBD1	TRBV20-1	.	TGCAGTGCTAGAGACCTCAGGGGGCAAGAGACCCAGTACTTC	CSARDLRGQETQYF
TRBJ2-5	.	TRBV5-1	few	TGCGCCAGCAGCCCTGGACGGTCCGGCCAAGAGACCCAGTACTTC	CASSPGRSGQETQYF
TRBJ2-1	TRBD2	TRBV27	.	TGTGCCAGCACCGTAAGCGGGGGGGCAGGCAATGAGCAGTTCTTC	CASTVSGGAGNEQFF
TRBJ1-2	.	TRBV12-3/TRBV12-4	.	TGTGCCAGCAGCCCCACAGGGATCGCTGGCTACACCTTC	CASSPTGIAGYTF
TRBJ1-5	.	TRBV27	.	TGTGCCAGCAGTTCCCAGGGGCCACATCAGCCCCAGCATTTT	CASSSQGPHQPQHF
TRBJ2-7	.	TRBV11-2	.	TGTGCCAGCAGCTTAGATTCCGCGCAGAAGGAGTTCTCCTACGAGCAGTACTTC	CASSLDSAQKEFSYEQYF
TRBJ2-3	.	TRBV20-1	.	TGCAGTGCCAAGGCTTGGGGGGGGGCCGGCACAGATACGCAGTATTTT	CSAKAWGGAGTDTQYF
TRBJ2-7	TRBD1	TRBV11-2	many	TGTGCCAGCAGCTTAAGGACAGGGAAAGCCTACGAGCAGTACTTC	CASSLRTGKAYEQYF
TRBJ2-2	.	TRBV4-3	.	TGCGCCAGCAGCCCTAACGTGGGGGGGGCTAACACCGGGGAGCTGTTTTTT	CASSPNVGGANTGELFF
TRBJ2-4	.	TRBV7-6	.	TGTGCCAGCAGCTTAGGTCGGGGCCAGCACTTTGACATTCAGTACTTC	CASSLGRGQHFDIQYF
TRBJ2-5	TRBD2	TRBV5-1	many	TGCGCCAGCTATTCCGGGACTAGTGAAAAGACCCAGTACTTC	CASYSGTSEKTQYF
TRBJ2-7	.	TRBV20-1	few	TGCAGTGCTAGCACCGGGACCCAGTCTCTCCCTTCCGAGCAGTACTTC	CSASTGTQSLPSEQYF
TRBJ2-2	.	TRBV7-8	few	TGTGCCAGCAGCTTAGGGGCAGTACCCTCGAACACCGGGGAGCTGTTTTTT	CASSLGAVPSNTGELFF
TRBJ1-1	TRBD1	TRBV20-1	.	TGCAGTGCTGGGGGACAGTGGAACACTGAAGCTTTCTTT	CSAGGQWNTEAFF
TRBJ2-3	TRBD1	TRBV6-2/TRBV6-3	.	TGTGCCAGCAGTTATCCTAACAGGGGCAGCACAGATACGCAGTATTTT	CASSYPNRGSTDTQYF
TRBJ2-1	TRBD2	TRBV4-2	few	TGTGCCAGCAGCCCCGGGACTAGCCTGGGGAGCCCCCAAGACGAGCAGTTCTTC	CASSPGTSLGSPQDEQFF
TRBJ2-2	TRBD1	TRBV12-3/TRBV12-4	few	TGTGCCAGCAGTTTGACAGGGGGCGTCACCGGGGAGCTGTTTTTT	CASSLTGGVTGELFF
TRBJ1-4	.	TRBV12-3/TRBV12-4	.	TGTGCCAGCAGACCCCAGGGGGAAAAACTGTTTTTT	CASRPQGEKLFF
TRBJ2-5	TRBD2	TRBV5-6	few	TGTGCCAGCAGCAAACTAGCGGGGATTAAAACCCAGTACTTC	CASSKLAGIKTQYF
TRBJ2-7	TRBD2	TRBV4-1	.	TGCGCCAGCAGTCCGAGTAGCGGGGGTCCCCACGAGCAGTACTTC	CASSPSSGGPHEQYF
TRBJ1-6	.	TRBV7-6	.	TGTGCCAGCAGCCCTGAACCGGGGGGGCTGGATTCACCCCTCCACTTT	CASSPEPGGLDSPLHF
TRBJ2-7	.	TRBV5-6	.	TGTGCCAGCACACAGGGCGTTTACGAGCAGTACTTC	CASTQGVYEQYF
TRBJ2-7	.	TRBV7-9	.	TGTGCCAGCAGCTTAGAATCCGCGGGGGCTGGGCAGTACTTC	CASSLESAGAGQYF
TRBJ2-1	TRBD2	TRBV7-2	once	TGTGCCAGCAGCTTGGGGCGGGGGGGCGATGAGCAGTTCTTC	CASSLGRGGDEQFF
TRBJ2-1	TRBD2	TRBV12-3/TRBV12-4	many	TGTGCCAGCAGCCTTAGCGGGGGGGTCTACAATGAGCAGTTCTTC	CASSLSGGVYNEQFF
TRBJ1-2	.	TRBV20-1	.	TGCAGTGCTAGTCCGAACTATGGCTACACCTTC	CSASPNYGYTF
TRBJ2-7	.	TRBV3-1	few	TGTGCCAGCAGCCAAGAGAAAGGATATTGGAGGGGGCCCTACGAGCAGTACTTC	CASSQEKGYWRGPYEQYF
TRBJ1-1	.	TRBV5-1	few	TGCGCCAGCAGCTGGCAGGGTTCCATGAACACTGAAGCTTTCTTT	CASSWQGSMNTEAFF
TRBJ2-1	TRBD2	TRBV6-2/TRBV6-3	.	TGTGCCAGCAGCCATTGGACTAGCGGGGTATCCTACAATGAGCAGTTCTTC	CASSHWTSGVSYNEQFF
TRBJ2-1	.	TRBV20-1	.	TGCAGTGCTAGCCTAAGGGTTGGTGAGCAGTTCTTC	CSASLRVGEQFF
TRBJ1-6	.	TRBV5-1	once	TGCGCCAGCAGCTTGGCCGGGGCCAAATATAATTCACCCCTCCACTTT	CASSLAGAKYNSPLHF
TRBJ2-1	TRBD2	TRBV20-1	.	TGCAGTGCTAGAGATATGGGACTAGCGGGGGTTTACAATGAGCAGTTCTTC	CSARDMGLAGVYNEQFF
TRBJ2-1	TRBD2	TRBV6-1	.	TGTGCCAGCAGTCTTATAGCGGGATCCTACAATGAGCAGTTCTTC	CASSLIAGSYNEQFF
TRBJ1-4	.	TRBV2	.	TGTGCCAGCAGTCCCGAGGGAGTTACTAATGAAAAACTGTTTTTT	CASSPEGVTNEKLFF
TRBJ2-7	.	TRBV11-1	.	TGTGCCAGCAGCCGTGGGTCTTCCCCTCTAACCTACGAGCAGTACTTC	CASSRGSSPLTYEQYF
TRBJ2-1	.	TRBV20-1	.	TGCAGTGCTAGAGATCGCGGCGGGGTGCACTACAATGAGCAGTTCTTC	CSARDRGGVHYNEQFF
TRBJ2-2	TRBD2	TRBV2	.	TGTGCCAGCAGTGAGTCGCGGGGGTATACCGGGGAGCTGTTTTTT	CASSESRGYTGELFF
TRBJ2-5	.	TRBV15	.	TGTGCCACCAGCAGCCCCTACCCTAGCGGACAGAAGGAGACCCAGTACTTC	CATSSPYPSGQKETQYF
TRBJ2-3	TRBD1	TRBV20-1	few	TGCAGTGCTAGAGCCCTCAGGGGGCGCGAGCCCTTAGATACGCAGTATTTT	CSARALRGREPLDTQYF
TRBJ2-5	.	TRBV10-3	many	TGTGCCATCAGTGAGCGTCAACAAGAGACCCAGTACTTC	CAISERQQETQYF
TRBJ2-3	.	TRBV6-5	.	TGTGCCAGCAGTTACTCGAGCAGATTGGGCTCGGATACGCAGTATTTT	CASSYSSRLGSDTQYF
TRBJ2-7	TRBD1	TRBV28	.	TGTGCCAGCAGTCCCCGGGACAGGGACACCTACGAGCAGTACTTC	CASSPRDRDTYEQYF
TRBJ1-2	.	TRBV7-3	.	TGTGCCAGCAGCTTCTCTGGTGGAGGGGGCTATGGCTACACCTTC	CASSFSGGGGYGYTF
TRBJ2-1	.	TRBV20-1	.	TGCAGTGCTAGACCCAGTCGGGGGGCGGAAGTGGTCTTC	CSARPSRGAEVVF
TRBJ2-1	.	TRBV28	.	TGTGCCAGCAGTTCTCCAGGCGGGGTCTATTACAATGAGCAGTTCTTC	CASSSPGGVYYNEQFF
TRBJ1-5	TRBD1	TRBV10-3	.	TGTGCCATCAGGGACAGGGACAATCAGCCCCAGCATTTT	CAIRDRDNQPQHF
TRBJ1-2	TRBD1	TRBV4-1	.	TGCGCCAGCAGCCATGAGACAGGGGAAAACTATGGCTACACCTTC	CASSHETGENYGYTF
TRBJ1-1	.	TRBV9	.	TGTGCCAGCAGCGTAGGGACGGACTACACTGAAGCTTTCTTT	CASSVGTDYTEAFF
TRBJ2-1	.	TRBV27	.	TGTGCCAGCAGTTTATCGAAGGAGAAAGGGACGGCTAATGAGCAGTTCTTC	CASSLSKEKGTANEQFF